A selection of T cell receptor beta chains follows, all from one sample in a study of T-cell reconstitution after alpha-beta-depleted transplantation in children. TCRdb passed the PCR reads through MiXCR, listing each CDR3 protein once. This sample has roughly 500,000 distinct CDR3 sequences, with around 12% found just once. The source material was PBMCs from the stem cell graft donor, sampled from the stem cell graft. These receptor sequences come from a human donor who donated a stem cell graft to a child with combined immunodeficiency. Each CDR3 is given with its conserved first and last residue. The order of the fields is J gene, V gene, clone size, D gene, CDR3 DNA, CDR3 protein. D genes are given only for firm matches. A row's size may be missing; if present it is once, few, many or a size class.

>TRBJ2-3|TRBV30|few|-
TGTGCCTGGAGTGTCGGTTCTAGCACAGATACGCAGTATTTT
CAWSVGSSTDTQYF
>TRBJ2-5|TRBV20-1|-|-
TGCAGTGCTTTTCAGTACCAAGAGACCCAGTACTTC
CSAFQYQETQYF
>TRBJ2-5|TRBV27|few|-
TGTGCCAGCAGGGGGGTCCAAGAGACCCAGTACTTC
CASRGVQETQYF
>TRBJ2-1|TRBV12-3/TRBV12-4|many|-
TGTGCCAGCAGTTTAGTGTGGGAAACCTACAATGAGCAGTTCTTC
CASSLVWETYNEQFF
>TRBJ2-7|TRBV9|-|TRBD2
TGTGCCAGCAGCCCCGCGCGGGCTAGCGGCTCCTACGAGCAGTACTTC
CASSPARASGSYEQYF
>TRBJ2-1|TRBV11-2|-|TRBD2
TGTGCCAGCAGCACCACATCACTAGCGGGAGGCCTCAATGAGCAGTTCTTC
CASSTTSLAGGLNEQFF
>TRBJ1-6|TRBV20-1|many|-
TGCAGTGCTAGCGCTATGAGGGGGGGTGACGCACCCCTCCACTTT
CSASAMRGGDAPLHF
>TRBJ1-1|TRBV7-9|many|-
TGTGCCAGCAGCTTAACTCCAGGGGAGAACACTGAAGCTTTCTTT
CASSLTPGENTEAFF
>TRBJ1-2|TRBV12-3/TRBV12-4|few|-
TGTGCCAGCAGTTTGGGACGCCTCTATGGCTACACCTTC
CASSLGRLYGYTF
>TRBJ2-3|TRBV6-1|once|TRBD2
TGTGCCAGCAGATCCGGGACTATCACAGATACGCAGTATTTT
CASRSGTITDTQYF
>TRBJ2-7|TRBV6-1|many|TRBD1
TGTGCCACCGATCTGACAGGGAGCTCCTACGAGCAGTACTTC
CATDLTGSSYEQYF
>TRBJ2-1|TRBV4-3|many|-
TGCGCCAGCAGCCTCAAGATTACGAGGACAAATGAGCAGTTCTTC
CASSLKITRTNEQFF
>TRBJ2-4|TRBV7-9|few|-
TGTGCCAGCAGCATGGCCCTGTGGGGGAGTGGGGACATTCAGTACTTC
CASSMALWGSGDIQYF
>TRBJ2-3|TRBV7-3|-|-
TGTGCCAGCAGCTCCCGATCTAACACAGATACGCAGTATTTT
CASSSRSNTDTQYF
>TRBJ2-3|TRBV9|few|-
TGTGCCAGCAGCGTAGAGACAATCACAGATACGCAGTATTTT
CASSVETITDTQYF
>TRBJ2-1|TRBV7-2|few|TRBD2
TGTGCCAGCAGCTTAGTTACTAGCGGAAGAGGTGAGCAGTTCTTC
CASSLVTSGRGEQFF
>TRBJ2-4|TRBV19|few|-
TGTGCCAGTAGTGTGCAGGACATTCAGTACTTC
CASSVQDIQYF
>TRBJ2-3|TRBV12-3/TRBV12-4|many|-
TGTGCCAGCAGCCCTCCTGGTAGCACAGATACGCAGTATTTT
CASSPPGSTDTQYF